The source of this T cell receptor (beta chain) is a study of T cells in lung cancer brain metastases. Study-wide context: About 85% of the 20 patients had a tobacco use history. No interval therapy was given to most of the 20 patients. Study results and limitations: The analysis could not control for preoperative corticosteroids affecting T cell infiltration in brain metastases.

This clone came up a few times. No antigen is known for it. Tumor areas were macrodissected from roughly five deparaffinized, unstained 9 to 10 um sections guided by marked H&E slides. Clones were sequenced by immunoSEQ multiplex PCR, and TCRdb holds only the in-frame ones, with some missing. The table includes roughly 3,200 clones, around nine tenths detected once. Germline CDR1 is SQVTM and CDR2 is ANQGSEA. With 3 bases removed from V and 7 bases from J, the gap between germline ends came to 9 bases. The CDR3 runs to 11 residues. Sequencing input: tumor tissue from the primary lung tumor. This receptor was taken from a man in his 60s with non-small cell lung cancer. The chain has TRBV29-1 and TRBJ1-1; maybe TRBD1 (5 bases). CDR3 sequence reads: CSVDGGGEAFF. The DNA for the CDR3 is TGCAGCGTTGACGGTGGGGGTGAAGCTTTCTTT. Supplemented by reference TRBV29-1 and TRBJ1-1, the full variable domain reads SAVISQKPSRDICQRGTSLTIQCQVDSQVTMMFWYRQQPGQSLTLIATANQGSEATYESGFVIDKFPISRPNLTFSTLTVSNMSPEDSSIYLCSVDGGGEAFFGQGTRLTVV.